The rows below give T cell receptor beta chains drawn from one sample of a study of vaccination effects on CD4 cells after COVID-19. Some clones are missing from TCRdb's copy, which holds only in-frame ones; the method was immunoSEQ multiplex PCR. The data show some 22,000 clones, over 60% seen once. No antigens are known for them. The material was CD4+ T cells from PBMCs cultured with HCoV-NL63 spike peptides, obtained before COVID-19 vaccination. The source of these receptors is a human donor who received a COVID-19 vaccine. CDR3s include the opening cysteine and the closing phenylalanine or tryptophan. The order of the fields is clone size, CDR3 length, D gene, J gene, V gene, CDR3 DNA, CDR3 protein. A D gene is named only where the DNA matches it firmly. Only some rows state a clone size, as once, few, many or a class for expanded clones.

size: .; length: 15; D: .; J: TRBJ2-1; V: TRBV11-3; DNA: TGTGCCAGCAGCTTAAGGGCTATATCCTACAATGAGCAGTTCTTC; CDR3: CASSLRAISYNEQFF
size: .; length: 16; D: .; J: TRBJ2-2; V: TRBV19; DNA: TGTGCCAGTAGTATAGCTGCTGGGCTTAGCACCGGGGAGCTGTTTTTT; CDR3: CASSIAAGLSTGELFF
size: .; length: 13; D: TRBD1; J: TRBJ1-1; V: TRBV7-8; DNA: TGTGCCAGCAGCTTTGCCAGGGGGTCGCACGCTTTCTTT; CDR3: CASSFARGSHAFF
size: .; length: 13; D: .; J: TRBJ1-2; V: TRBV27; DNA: TGTGCCAGCAGTCATCAGCCTAACTATGGCTACACCTTC; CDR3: CASSHQPNYGYTF
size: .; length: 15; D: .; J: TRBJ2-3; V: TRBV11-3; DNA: TGTGCCAGCAGCTTAACGGACACTTTCACAGATACGCAGTATTTT; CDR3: CASSLTDTFTDTQYF
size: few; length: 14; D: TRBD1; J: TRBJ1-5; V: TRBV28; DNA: TGTGCCAGCAGTTCCGGGACAGGCAATCAGCCCCAGCATTTT; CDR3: CASSSGTGNQPQHF
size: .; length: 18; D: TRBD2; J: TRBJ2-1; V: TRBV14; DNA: TGTGCCAGCAGCCGACGGTCCGGACTAGCGGGAGATCCCCTTGAGCAGTTCTTC; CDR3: CASSRRSGLAGDPLEQFF
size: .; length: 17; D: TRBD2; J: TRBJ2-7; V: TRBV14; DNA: TGTGCCAGCAGCCAAGGCGTGCTTCGCGGGGGTACATACGAGCAGTACTTC; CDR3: CASSQGVLRGGTYEQYF
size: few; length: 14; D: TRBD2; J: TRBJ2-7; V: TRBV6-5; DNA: TGTGCCAGCACTCTAGCGGGCCTAGCCTACGAGCAGTACTTC; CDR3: CASTLAGLAYEQYF
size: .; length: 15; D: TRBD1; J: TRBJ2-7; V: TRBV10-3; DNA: TGTGCCATCAGCTCGAGTACAGGGGGATCCTACGAGCAGTACTTC; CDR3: CAISSSTGGSYEQYF
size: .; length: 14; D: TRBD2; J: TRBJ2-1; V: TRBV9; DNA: TGTGCCAGCAGCGTGACTAGCGGGCTTAATGAGCAGTTCTTC; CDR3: CASSVTSGLNEQFF
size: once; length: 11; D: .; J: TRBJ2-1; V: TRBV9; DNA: TGTGCCAGCAGCCCCCCCAATGAGCAGTTCTTC; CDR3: CASSPPNEQFF
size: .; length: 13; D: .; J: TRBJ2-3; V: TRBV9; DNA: TGTGCCAGCAGCGTGCTAGAAATAGATACGCAGTATTTT; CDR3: CASSVLEIDTQYF
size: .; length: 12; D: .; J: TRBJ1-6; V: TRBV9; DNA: TGTGCCAGCAGCGTAAATGGCTCACCCCTCCACTTT; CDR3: CASSVNGSPLHF
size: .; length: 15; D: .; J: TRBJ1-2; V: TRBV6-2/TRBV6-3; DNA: TGTGCCAGCAGTTACTCGGGTGGACCAAACTATGGCTACACCTTC; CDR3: CASSYSGGPNYGYTF
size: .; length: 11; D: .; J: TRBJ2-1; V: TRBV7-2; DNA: TGTGCCAGCAGCCTAGACAATGAGCAGTTCTTC; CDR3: CASSLDNEQFF
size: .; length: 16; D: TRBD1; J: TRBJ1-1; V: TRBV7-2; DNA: TGTGCCAGCAGCCCCAGGGTGCGGGAACCCACAGGGGCAGCTTTCTTT; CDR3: CASSPRVREPTGAAFF
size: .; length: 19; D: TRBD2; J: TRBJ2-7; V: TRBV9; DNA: TGTGCCAGCAGTCGATCCTTTGGACTAGCGGGGGCCCCAGGCTACGAGCAGTACTTC; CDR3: CASSRSFGLAGAPGYEQYF
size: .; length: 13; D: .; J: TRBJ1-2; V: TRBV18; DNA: TGTGCCAGCTCACTCGACAGAAACTATGGCTACACCTTC; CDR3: CASSLDRNYGYTF
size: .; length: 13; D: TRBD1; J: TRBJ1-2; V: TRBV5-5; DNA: TGTGCCAGCAGCGACGGGACAGGCTATGGCTACACCTTC; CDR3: CASSDGTGYGYTF
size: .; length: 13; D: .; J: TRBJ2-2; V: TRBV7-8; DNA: TGTTTCTCAGCGGAAATGAACACCGGGGAGCTGTTTTTT; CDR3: CFSAEMNTGELFF
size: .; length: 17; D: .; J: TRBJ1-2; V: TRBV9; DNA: TGTGCCAGCAGCGAGACCGCAGGGTCGGTGACTAACTATGGCTACACCTTC; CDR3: CASSETAGSVTNYGYTF
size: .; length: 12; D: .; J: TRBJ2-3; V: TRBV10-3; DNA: TGTGCCATCAGTGAAACCACAGATACGCAGTATTTT; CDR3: CAISETTDTQYF
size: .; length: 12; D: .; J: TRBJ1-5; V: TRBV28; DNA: TGTGCCAGCAGTCTTGGGCGACAGCCCCAGCATTTT; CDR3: CASSLGRQPQHF
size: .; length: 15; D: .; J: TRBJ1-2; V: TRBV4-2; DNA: TGTGCCAGCAGCCAAGATGGTCAGGGGAGAGGCGGCTACACCTTC; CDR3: CASSQDGQGRGGYTF
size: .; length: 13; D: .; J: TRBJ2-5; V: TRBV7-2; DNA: TGTGCCAGCAGCTTAGCGCGGGGAGAGACCCAGTACTTC; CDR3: CASSLARGETQYF
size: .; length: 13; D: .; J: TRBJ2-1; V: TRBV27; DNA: TGTGCCAGCAGCGCCAACCATCGTTCAAGAACGTTCTTC; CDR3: CASSANHRSRTFF
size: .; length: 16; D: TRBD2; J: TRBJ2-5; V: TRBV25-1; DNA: TGTGCCAGCAGTGTGTCTAGCGGGGGCCACCAAGAGACCCAGTACTTC; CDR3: CASSVSSGGHQETQYF
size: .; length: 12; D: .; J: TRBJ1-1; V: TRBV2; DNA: TGTGCCAGCAGTGTCCGGAACACTGAAGCTTTCTTT; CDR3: CASSVRNTEAFF
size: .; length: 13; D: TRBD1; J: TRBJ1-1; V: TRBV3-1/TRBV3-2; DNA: TGTGCTACAGGGGACGGTAAGAACACTGAAGCTTTCTTT; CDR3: CATGDGKNTEAFF
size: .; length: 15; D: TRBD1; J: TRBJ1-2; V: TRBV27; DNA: TGTGCCAGCAGTTTATTTGGACAGGGGGACTATGGCTACACCTTC; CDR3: CASSLFGQGDYGYTF
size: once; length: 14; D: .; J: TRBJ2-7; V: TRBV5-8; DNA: TGTGCCAGCAGCTTGTCAGGGGCTACCCACGAGCAGTACTTC; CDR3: CASSLSGATHEQYF
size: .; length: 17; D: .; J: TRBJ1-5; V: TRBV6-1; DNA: TGTGCCAGCAGTGAAGTGGGAGGGGGAAGAGGCAATCAGCCCCAGCATTTT; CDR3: CASSEVGGGRGNQPQHF
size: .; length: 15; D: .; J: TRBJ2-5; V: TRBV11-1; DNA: TGTGCCAGCAGCTTAGCGCCCGGGACCCAAGAGACCCAGTACTTC; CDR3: CASSLAPGTQETQYF
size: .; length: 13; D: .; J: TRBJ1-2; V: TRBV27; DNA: TGTGCCAGCAGTTTATCTAAAGACTATGGCTACACCTTC; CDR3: CASSLSKDYGYTF
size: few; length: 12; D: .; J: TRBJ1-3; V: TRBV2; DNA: TGTGCCAGCAGTGAACATGGGGACACCATATATTTT; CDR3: CASSEHGDTIYF
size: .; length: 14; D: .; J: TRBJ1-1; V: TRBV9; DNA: TGTGCCAGCAGCCCCCGGCAGGGAACCACTGAAGCTTTCTTT; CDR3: CASSPRQGTTEAFF
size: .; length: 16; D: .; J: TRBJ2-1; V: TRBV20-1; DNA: TGCAGTGCTAGTGGGGTCCAGTCCCCGCAGCACAATGAGCAGTTCTTC; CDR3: CSASGVQSPQHNEQFF
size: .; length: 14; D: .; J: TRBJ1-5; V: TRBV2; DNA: TGTGCCAGCAGTGAAGTCAGGGGCGGTCAGCCCCAGCATTTT; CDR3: CASSEVRGGQPQHF
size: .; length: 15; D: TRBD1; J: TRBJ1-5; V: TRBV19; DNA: TGTGCCACCAGGACAGGGGCATATAGCAATCAGCCCCAGCATTTT; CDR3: CATRTGAYSNQPQHF
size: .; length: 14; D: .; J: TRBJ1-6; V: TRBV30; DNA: TGTGCCTGGATGGGTGGCTCCTATAATTCACCCCTCCACTTT; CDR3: CAWMGGSYNSPLHF
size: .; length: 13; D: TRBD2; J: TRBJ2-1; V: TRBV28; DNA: TGTGCCAGCAGTTACGTGGGAGGGAGAGAGCAGTTCTTC; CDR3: CASSYVGGREQFF
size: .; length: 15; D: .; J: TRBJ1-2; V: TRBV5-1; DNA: TGCGCCAGCAGTGGAGGGGGGCAATTTAACTATGGCTACACCTTC; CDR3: CASSGGGQFNYGYTF
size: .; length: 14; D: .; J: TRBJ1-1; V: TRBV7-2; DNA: TGTGCCAGCAGCCCGGGACAACGGAACACTGAAGCTTTCTTT; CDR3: CASSPGQRNTEAFF
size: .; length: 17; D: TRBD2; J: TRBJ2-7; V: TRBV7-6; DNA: TGTGCCAGCAGCTTAGAGACTAGCGGGGGGATCTCCTACGAGCAGTACTTC; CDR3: CASSLETSGGISYEQYF
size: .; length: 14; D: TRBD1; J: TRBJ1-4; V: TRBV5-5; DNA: TGTGCCAGCACCCGGGAGGGGGCGAGCGAAAAACTGTTTTTT; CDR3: CASTREGASEKLFF
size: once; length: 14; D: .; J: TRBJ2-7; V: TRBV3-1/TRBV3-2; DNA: TGTGCCAGCAGCCTAGCCTCTAGACTCTACGAGCAGTACTTC; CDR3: CASSLASRLYEQYF
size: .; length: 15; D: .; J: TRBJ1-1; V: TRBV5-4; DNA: TGTGCCAGCAGCCTGGCCCCTAAGGGCCAGGATGAAGCTTTCTTT; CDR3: CASSLAPKGQDEAFF
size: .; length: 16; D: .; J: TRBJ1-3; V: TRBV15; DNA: TGTGCCACCAGTCGCGATCCGGGCCCCTCAGGAAACACCATATATTTT; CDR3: CATSRDPGPSGNTIYF
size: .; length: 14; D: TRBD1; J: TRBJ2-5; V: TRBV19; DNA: TGTGCCAGCAGTCGGGGACAGGTTGGGGAGACCCAGTACTTC; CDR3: CASSRGQVGETQYF
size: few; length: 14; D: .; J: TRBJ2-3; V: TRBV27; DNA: TGTGCCAGCAGTTTACATACTAGCACAGATACGCAGTATTTT; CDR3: CASSLHTSTDTQYF
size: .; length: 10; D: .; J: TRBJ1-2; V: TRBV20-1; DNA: TGCAGTGCAACGGAAAATGGCTACACCTTC; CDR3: CSATENGYTF
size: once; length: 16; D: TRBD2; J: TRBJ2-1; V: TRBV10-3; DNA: TGTGCCATCAGGGGGACCTCTAGCGGTTCCTACAATGAGCAGTTCTTC; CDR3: CAIRGTSSGSYNEQFF
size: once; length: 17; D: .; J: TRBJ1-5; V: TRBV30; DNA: TGTGCCTGGAGTAAGGAGGGTGTTTCGTATAGCAATCAGCCCCAGCATTTT; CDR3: CAWSKEGVSYSNQPQHF
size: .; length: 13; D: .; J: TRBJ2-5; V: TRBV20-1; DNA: TGCAGTGCTAGTCCCCCCGGAGGAGAGACCCAGTACTTC; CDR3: CSASPPGGETQYF